This T cell receptor (beta chain) came from a study of graft-versus-host responses after intestinal transplantation. Study overall: Recipients had transplants, and these were multivisceral, liver-intestinal, or isolated intestinal. Anti-thymocyte globulin induction, then tacrolimus and steroids for roughly 3 years, went to all recipients.

Study findings and constraints: Early after transplant, HvG clones declined as circulating GvH clones peaked.

This CDR3 has 14 residues. In germline, CDR1 is SGHRS, CDR2 YFSETQ. A word on this clone: What it recognizes is unknown. Mismatch with germline at one junction end may stem from a read error.

Here immunoSEQ multiplex PCR was the method, and the copy in TCRdb shows in-frame clones only, minus some. The sample comprises about 98,000 clones, roughly 83% of which are singletons, and under 1.5% rests with the top ten. The chain joins TRBV5-1 to TRBJ1-2; tentatively, D is TRBD1 (5 bases). This receptor was identified in a human patient who received an intestinal transplant, so some T cells may come from the graft donor. Specimen: PBMCs, collected 255 days after intestinal transplant. CDR3 DNA sequence: TGCGCCGGCAGCTTGGACACTTTAAACTATGGCTACACCTTC. This translates into CAGSLDTLNYGYTF.